This TCR beta chain was sequenced for a study of T cell repertoires in cytomegalovirus infection. Study summary: The study used recently identified HLA-C-restricted and well-studied HLA-B-restricted CMV epitopes. Through public TCR beta signatures, both CMV infection and matching HLA type were indicated.

Worth noting for this clonotype: Its antigen is unknown.

TCRdb re-derived calls from the reads in MiXCR, one entry per CDR3 protein. The data hold some 590,000 distinct CDR3 sequences, with roughly 42% observed a single time. The CDR3 has 13 amino acids. V was cut by 5 bases and J by 5 bases, with 10 bases left in between. In germline, CDR1 is SEHNR, CDR2 FQNEAQ (reference sequence). The sequencing used cultured PBMCs, collected from culture after CMV antigen stimulation. The receptor was derived from a human donor in good health (CMV status not recorded). Some clones in this sample may be carry-over from other donors' samples. This rearrangement joins TRBV7-9 to TRBJ2-1; D not resolved. This CDR3 reads CASSRAANNEQFF. The CDR3 bases are TGTGCCAGCAGCCGAGCAGCTAACAATGAGCAGTTCTTC.